Each of the 12 T cell receptor beta chains below was sequenced from the same sample in a study of cytomegalovirus exposure and HLA in healthy donors. Primers for the PCR totalled 60 Vbeta and 13 Jbeta. The repertoire was sequenced with immunoSEQ multiplex PCR; TCRdb's copy has only in-frame clones and lacks some. The sample lists 110,000 or so clones; approximately 76% were seen once. The specimen sequenced was PBMCs. These receptors were taken from a woman in her fifties or sixties in good health and CMV-seropositive.

The V call is TRBV5-1, the J call TRBJ1-1; 9 nucleotides line up with TRBD1. CDR1 is SGHRS and CDR2 is YFSETQ in the germline V gene. With V trimmed by 4 bases and J by 6 bases, 7 bases remained unmatched. This CDR3 has 14 amino acids. This CDR3 reads CASSPTGGPAEAFF. In DNA form, the CDR3 reads TGCGCCAGCAGCCCGACAGGGGGTCCGGCTGAAGCTTTCTTT. The full variable domain, completed using reference TRBV5-1 and TRBJ1-1, is KAGVTQTPRYLIKTRGQQVTLSCSPISGHRSVSWYQQTPGQGLQFLFEYFSETQRNKGNFPGRFSGRQFSNSRSEMNVSTLELGDSALYLCASSPTGGPAEAFFGQGTRLTVV.

This chain links TRBV9 with TRBJ2-3; TRBD2 aligns across 9 bases. This CDR3 region has 16 residues. With V trimmed by 1 base and J by 2 bases, 5 bases remained unmatched. The germline gives CDR1 SGDLS, CDR2 YYNGEE. CDR3 amino acids: CASSVYLAGNTDTQYF. As DNA, the CDR3 is TGTGCCAGCAGCGTATATCTAGCGGGAAACACAGATACGCAGTATTTT.

The rearrangement links TRBV7-8 to TRBJ2-1; TRBD2 aligns across 7 bases. From germline, CDR1 is SGHVS and CDR2 FQNEAQ. The CDR3 has 14 residues. V shed 7 bases and J 2 bases; nucleotides not matched to a gene: 5. DNA of the CDR3: TGTGCCAGCACTCCCGGGACTACCTACAATGAGCAGTTCTTC. Its translation: CASTPGTTYNEQFF.

The chain links TRBV2 to TRBJ2-2; TRBD1 aligns across 8 bases. CDR3 length: 14 amino acids. The V and J ends lost 8 bases and 0 bases, in that order; junction bases with no gene match: 2. CDR1 and CDR2 from the germline V gene are SNHLY and FYNNEI. CDR3 sequence reads: CASGGQANTGELFF. The CDR3 DNA sequence: TGTGCCAGCGGGGGACAGGCGAACACCGGGGAGCTGTTTTTT. The entire variable domain, with the rest obtained from reference TRBV2 and TRBJ2-2, is as follows: EPEVTQTPSHQVTQMGQEVILRCVPISNHLYFYWYRQILGQKVEFLVSFYNNEISEKSEIFDDQFSVERPDGSNFTLKIRSTKLEDSAMYFCASGGQANTGELFFGEGSRLTVL.

The chain uses TRBV2 and TRBJ2-4, with 8 bases matching TRBD1. V lost 6 bases to trimming and J lost 8 bases; unmatched junction nucleotides: 0. CDR3 length: 11 residues. Germline-derived CDR1 and CDR2 are SNHLY and FYNNEI. Written as DNA, the CDR3 is TGTGCCAGCAGACAGGGGGACATTCAGTACTTC. Amino acids: CASRQGDIQYF.

The J gene is TRBJ1-2, the V gene TRBV9; D is unclear. This CDR3 is built from 12 residues. Germline-derived CDR1 and CDR2 are SGDLS and YYNGEE. V was cut by 4 bases and J by 8 bases, with 12 bases left in between. CDR3 bases: TGTGCCAGCAGCTCCCGGGAGAGCGGCTACACCTTC. Protein product: CASSSRESGYTF.

This clone was seen a handful of times. This chain uses TRBV9 with TRBJ2-1, with 7 bases matching TRBD2. V was pared by 3 bases and J by 5 bases, with 8 bases of the junction left unmatched. This CDR3 comprises 15 residues. Germline-derived CDR1 and CDR2 are SGDLS and YYNGEE. The CDR3 loop is CASSARERPDNEQFF. Written as DNA, the CDR3 is TGTGCCAGCAGCGCGCGGGAGCGTCCGGACAATGAGCAGTTCTTC.

V and J are TRBV12-5 and TRBJ2-3, with D possibly TRBD1 on 5 matching bases. The CDR3 length is 17 residues. V was pared by 1 base and J by 6 bases, with 20 bases between. Germline CDR1 LGHNT, CDR2 FRNRAP. The CDR3: CASGLGQGSVFGDTQYF. The CDR3 region has the DNA TGTGCTAGTGGTTTGGGTCAGGGTTCAGTATTTGGCGATACGCAGTATTTT.

The J gene is TRBJ1-5, the V gene TRBV19, with 7 bases that match TRBD1. Germline V gene sequence: CDR1 LNHDA, CDR2 SQIVND (reference sequence). The CDR3 runs to 13 residues. V lost 10 bases to trimming and J lost 5 bases; unmatched junction nucleotides: 8. CDR3 in DNA: TGTGCCACCGGCCATACAGGGGATCAGCCCCAGCATTTT. This sequence encodes CATGHTGDQPQHF.

This rearrangement joins TRBV27 to TRBJ2-2; possibly TRBD2 for D (7 bases). Germline V lookup: CDR1 MNHEY, CDR2 SMNVEV (reference sequence). The V and J ends lost 3 bases and 2 bases respectively, with 16 bases between them. The CDR3 is 17 amino acids. The CDR3 here is CASSFRGGAANTGELFF. CDR3 coding DNA: TGTGCCAGCAGTTTTAGAGGGGGGGCCGCCAACACCGGGGAGCTGTTTTTT.

The genes are TRBV19 and TRBJ2-7; D perhaps matches TRBD1 (5 bases). Germline lookup yields CDR1 LNHDA and CDR2 SQIVND (reference sequence). CDR3 length: 13 amino acids. V gave up 5 bases and J gave up 4 bases, with 12 bases separating them. The CDR3 reads CASSPQGWYEQYF. The DNA for the CDR3 is TGTGCCAGTAGTCCCCAGGGCTGGTACGAGCAGTACTTC.

The chain uses TRBV7-9 and TRBJ1-3; D not resolved. Germline V gives CDR1 SEHNR, CDR2 FQNEAQ (reference sequence). CDR3 size: 15 residues. Trimming removed 1 base at V and 2 bases at J, with 9 bases between. CDR3 amino acids: CASSLEAVPGNTIYF. Here the CDR3 DNA reads TGTGCCAGCAGCTTAGAGGCGGTCCCTGGAAACACCATATATTTT.